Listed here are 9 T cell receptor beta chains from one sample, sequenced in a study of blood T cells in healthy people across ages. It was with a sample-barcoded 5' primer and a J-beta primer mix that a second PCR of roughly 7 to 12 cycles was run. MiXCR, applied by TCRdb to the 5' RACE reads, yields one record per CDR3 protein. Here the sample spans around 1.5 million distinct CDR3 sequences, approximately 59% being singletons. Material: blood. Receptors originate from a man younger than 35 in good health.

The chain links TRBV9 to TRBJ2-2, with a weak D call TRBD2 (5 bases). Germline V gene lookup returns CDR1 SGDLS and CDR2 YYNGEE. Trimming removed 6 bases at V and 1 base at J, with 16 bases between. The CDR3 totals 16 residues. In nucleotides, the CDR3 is TGTGCCAGCAAGCCCTTACCCGCGGGGAACACCGGGGAGCTGTTTTTT. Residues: CASKPLPAGNTGELFF. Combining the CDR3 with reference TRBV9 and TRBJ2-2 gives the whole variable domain DSGVTQTPKHLITATGQRVTLRCSPRSGDLSVYWYQQSLDQGLQFLIQYYNGEERAKGNILERFSAQQFPDLHSELNLSSLELGDSALYFCASKPLPAGNTGELFFGEGSRLTVL.

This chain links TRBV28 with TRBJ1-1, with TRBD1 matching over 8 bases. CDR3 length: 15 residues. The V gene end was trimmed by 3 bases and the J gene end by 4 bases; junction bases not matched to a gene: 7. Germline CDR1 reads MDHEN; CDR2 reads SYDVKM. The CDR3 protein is CASSFPTGVGTEAFF. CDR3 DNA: TGTGCCAGCAGTTTCCCGACAGGGGTCGGCACTGAAGCTTTCTTT.

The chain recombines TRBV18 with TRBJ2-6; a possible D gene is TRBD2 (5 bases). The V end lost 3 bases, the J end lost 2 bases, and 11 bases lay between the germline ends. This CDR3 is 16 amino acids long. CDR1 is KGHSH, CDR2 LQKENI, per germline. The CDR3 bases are TGTGCCAGCTCACCCTCCCAGAGGGCTGGGGCCAACGTCCTGACTTTC. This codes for CASSPSQRAGANVLTF.

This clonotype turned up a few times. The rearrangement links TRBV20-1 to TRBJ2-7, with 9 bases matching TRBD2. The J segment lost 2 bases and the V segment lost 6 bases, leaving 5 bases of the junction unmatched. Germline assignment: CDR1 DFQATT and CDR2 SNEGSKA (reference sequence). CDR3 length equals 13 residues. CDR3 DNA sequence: TGCAGTGCAACTAGCGGGCCCCCCTACGAGCAGTACTTC. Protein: CSATSGPPYEQYF.

In DNA, the CDR3 is TGTGCCAGCAGTTTATCTGCAGGGTGGGATACGCAGTATTTT. As protein: CASSLSAGWDTQYF. V usage is TRBV27 and J usage is TRBJ2-3; weak D call: TRBD1 (5 bases). Looked up from germline, CDR1 is MNHEY and CDR2 is SMNVEV (reference sequence). The CDR3 spans 14 residues. The V gene lost 0 bases and the J gene lost 6 bases, with 10 bases spanning the gap.

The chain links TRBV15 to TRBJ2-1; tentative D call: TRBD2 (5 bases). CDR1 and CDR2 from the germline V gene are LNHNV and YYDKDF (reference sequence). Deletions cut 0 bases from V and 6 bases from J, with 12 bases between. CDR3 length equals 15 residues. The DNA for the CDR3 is TGTGCCACCAGCAGAGATCGGGGAAGAAGCAATGAGCAGTTCTTC. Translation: CATSRDRGRSNEQFF. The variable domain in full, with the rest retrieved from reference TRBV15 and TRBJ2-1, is DAMVIQNPRYQVTQFGKPVTLSCSQTLNHNVMYWYQQKSSQAPKLLFHYYDKDFNNEADTPDNFQSRRPNTSFCFLDIRSPGLGDTAMYLCATSRDRGRSNEQFFGPGTRLTVL.

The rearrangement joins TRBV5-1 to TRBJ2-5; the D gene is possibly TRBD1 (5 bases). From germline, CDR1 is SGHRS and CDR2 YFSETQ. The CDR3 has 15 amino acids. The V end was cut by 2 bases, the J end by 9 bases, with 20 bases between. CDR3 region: CASSFQWTRSGPQYF. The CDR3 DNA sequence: TGCGCCAGCAGCTTTCAATGGACACGGTCCGGTCCCCAGTACTTC.

Here the CDR3 DNA reads TGCAGTGCTAACGGACAGGGAAGGGACACTGAAGCTTTCTTT. Translation: CSANGQGRDTEAFF. V is TRBV20-1 and J is TRBJ1-1, with 8 bases fitting TRBD1. From germline, CDR1 is DFQATT and CDR2 SNEGSKA (reference sequence). Germline trimming cut 4 bases from V and 3 bases from J; bases unmatched to any gene: 7. This CDR3 has 14 amino acids.

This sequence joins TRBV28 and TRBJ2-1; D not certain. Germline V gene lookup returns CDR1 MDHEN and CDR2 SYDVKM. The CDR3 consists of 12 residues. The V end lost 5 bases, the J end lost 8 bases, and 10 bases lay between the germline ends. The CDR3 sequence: CASSPTSHEQFF. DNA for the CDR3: TGTGCCAGCAGTCCCACGTCCCATGAGCAGTTCTTC.